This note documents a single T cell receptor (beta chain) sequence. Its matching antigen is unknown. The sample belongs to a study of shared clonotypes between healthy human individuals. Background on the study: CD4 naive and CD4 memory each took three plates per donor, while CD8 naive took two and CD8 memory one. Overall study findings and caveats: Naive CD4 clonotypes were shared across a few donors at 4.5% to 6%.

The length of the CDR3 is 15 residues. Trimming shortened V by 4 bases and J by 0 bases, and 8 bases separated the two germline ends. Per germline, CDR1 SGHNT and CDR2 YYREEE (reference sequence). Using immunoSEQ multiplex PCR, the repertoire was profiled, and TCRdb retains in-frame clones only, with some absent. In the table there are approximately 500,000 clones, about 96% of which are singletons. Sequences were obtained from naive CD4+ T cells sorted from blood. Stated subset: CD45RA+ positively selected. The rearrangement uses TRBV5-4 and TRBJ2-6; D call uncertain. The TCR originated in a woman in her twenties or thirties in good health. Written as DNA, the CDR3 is TGTGCCAGCAGCATTGGCCGCTCTGGGGCCAACGTCCTGACTTTC. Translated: CASSIGRSGANVLTF.